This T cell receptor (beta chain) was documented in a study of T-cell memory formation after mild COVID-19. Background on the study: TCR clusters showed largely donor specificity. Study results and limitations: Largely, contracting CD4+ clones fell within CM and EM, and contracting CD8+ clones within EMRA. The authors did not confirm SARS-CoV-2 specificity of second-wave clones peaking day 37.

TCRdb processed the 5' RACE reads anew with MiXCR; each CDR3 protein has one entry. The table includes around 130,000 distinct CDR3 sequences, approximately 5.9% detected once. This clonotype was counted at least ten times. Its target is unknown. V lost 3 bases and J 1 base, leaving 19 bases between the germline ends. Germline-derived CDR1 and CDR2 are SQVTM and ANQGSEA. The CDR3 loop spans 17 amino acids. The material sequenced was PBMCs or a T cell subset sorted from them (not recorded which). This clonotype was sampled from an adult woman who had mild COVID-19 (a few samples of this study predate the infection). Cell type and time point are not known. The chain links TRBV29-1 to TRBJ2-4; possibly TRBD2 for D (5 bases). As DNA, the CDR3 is TGCAGCGTTGAGGCTAGCACCCGATCCGGGGCCAAAAACATTCAGTACTTC. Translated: CSVEASTRSGAKNIQYF.